This note documents a single T cell receptor (beta chain) sequence. The antigen remains unidentified. The record originates from a study of graft-versus-host responses after intestinal transplantation. For the study at large: Multivisceral, liver-intestinal, or isolated intestinal grafts went to recipients. Broader study findings: GvH clones occurred in recipient marrow; some first appeared in ileum or blood. When patients had graft-donor T cell macrochimerism, their allografts held high graft-versus-host to host-versus-graft clonal ratios.

The protocol was immunoSEQ multiplex PCR, while the TCRdb copy is restricted to in-frame clones and leaves out a portion. Here the sample spans about 97,000 clones, approximately 90% being singletons. The length of the CDR3 is 15 residues. Between the trimmed V and J ends, which lost 5 bases and 0 bases, there was a span of 12 bases. From germline, CDR1 is SGDLS and CDR2 YYNGEE. This specimen was PBMCs, taken 450 to 480 days after intestinal transplant. The genes are TRBV9 and TRBJ1-5; TRBD1 might be the D (6 bases). The sequence came from a human patient who received an intestinal transplant, so some T cells may come from the graft donor. CDR3 coding DNA: TGTGCCAGCAGGGGGGACATTTATAGCAATCAGCCCCAGCATTTT. This codes for CASRGDIYSNQPQHF. Full variable domain (outside the CDR3, taken from reference TRBV9 and TRBJ1-5): DSGVTQTPKHLITATGQRVTLRCSPRSGDLSVYWYQQSLDQGLQFLIQYYNGEERAKGNILERFSAQQFPDLHSELNLSSLELGDSALYFCASRGDIYSNQPQHFGDGTRLSIL.